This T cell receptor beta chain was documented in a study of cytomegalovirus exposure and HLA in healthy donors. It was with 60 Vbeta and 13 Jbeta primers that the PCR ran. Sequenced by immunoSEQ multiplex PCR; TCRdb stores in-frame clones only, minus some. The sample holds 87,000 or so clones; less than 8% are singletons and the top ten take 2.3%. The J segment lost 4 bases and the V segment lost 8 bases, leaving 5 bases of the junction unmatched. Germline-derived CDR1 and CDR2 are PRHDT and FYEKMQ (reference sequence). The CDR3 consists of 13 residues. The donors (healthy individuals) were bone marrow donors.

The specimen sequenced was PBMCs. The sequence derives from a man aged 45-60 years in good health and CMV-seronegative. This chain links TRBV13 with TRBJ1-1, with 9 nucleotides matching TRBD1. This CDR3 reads CASLGQGATEAFF. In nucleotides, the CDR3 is TGTGCCAGCCTGGGACAGGGTGCCACTGAAGCTTTCTTT.